The source of this T cell receptor (beta chain) is a study of blood T cell repertoires in COVID-19. About the research overall: The samples span acute and convalescent COVID-19 from the United States, Italy and Spain. The cDNA or gDNA used as material had been derived from T cells, B-cell-depleted T cells, or PBMCs.

CDR3 length equals 14 residues. V trimming: 4 bases; J trimming: 4 bases; junction bases outside the gene matches: 2. In germline, CDR1 is SGHRS, CDR2 YFSETQ. In the source study's methods: Estimated nucleated cell counts came from reference gene primer amplification. Clones were read by immunoSEQ multiplex PCR, and TCRdb kept only the in-frame ones, dropping some. Clonal size and the V and J genes are those of that table, whereas D and trimming came from the DNA. In the table there are 200,000 to 300,000 clones, approximately 85% of which are singletons. The rearrangement joins TRBV5-1 to TRBJ1-4; 9 bases are a match to TRBD1. This clonotype originated in a human donor in a cohort sampled during active COVID-19. Sequencing used peripheral blood. CDR3 sequence (DNA): TGCGCCAGCAGCCGGGGACAGGGTAATGAAAAACTGTTTTTT. Its protein is CASSRGQGNEKLFF.